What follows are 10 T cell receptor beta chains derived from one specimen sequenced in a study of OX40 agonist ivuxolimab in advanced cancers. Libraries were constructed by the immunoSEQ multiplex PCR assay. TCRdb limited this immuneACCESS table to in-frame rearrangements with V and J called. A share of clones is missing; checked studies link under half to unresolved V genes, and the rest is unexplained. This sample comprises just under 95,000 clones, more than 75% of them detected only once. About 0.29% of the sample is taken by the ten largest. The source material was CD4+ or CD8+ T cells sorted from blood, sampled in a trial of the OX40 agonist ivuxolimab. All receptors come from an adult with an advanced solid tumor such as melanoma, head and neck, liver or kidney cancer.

CDR3 protein: CASSRDRGPETQYF. The DNA of the CDR3 is TGTGCCAGCAGCCGCGACAGGGGGCCAGAGACCCAGTACTTC. The chain recombines TRBV7-7 with TRBJ2-5; 10 nucleotides agree with TRBD1. Trimming cost V 5 bases and J 4 bases; bases outside gene matches: 4. This CDR3 has 14 residues. Germline CDR1 reads SSHAT; CDR2 reads FNYEAQ (reference sequence).

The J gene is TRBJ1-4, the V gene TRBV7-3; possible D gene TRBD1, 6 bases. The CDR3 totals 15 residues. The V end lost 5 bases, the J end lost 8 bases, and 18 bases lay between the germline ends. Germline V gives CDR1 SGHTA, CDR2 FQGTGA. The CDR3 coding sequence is TGTGCCAGCAGCCTACGGGGGGCCCTCGGGGAAAAACTGTTTTTT. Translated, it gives CASSLRGALGEKLFF. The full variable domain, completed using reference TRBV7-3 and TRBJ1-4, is GAGVSQTPSNKVTEKGKYVELRCDPISGHTALYWYRQSLGQGPEFLIYFQGTGAADDSGLPNDRFFAVRPEGSVSTLKIQRTERGDSAVYLCASSLRGALGEKLFFGSGTQLSVL.

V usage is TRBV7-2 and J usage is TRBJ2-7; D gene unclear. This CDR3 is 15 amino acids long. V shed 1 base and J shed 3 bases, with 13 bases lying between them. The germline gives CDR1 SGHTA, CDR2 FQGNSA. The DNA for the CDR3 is TGTGCCAGCAGCTTAGGGTACTCAGCTGACTACGAGCAGTACTTC. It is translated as CASSLGYSADYEQYF.

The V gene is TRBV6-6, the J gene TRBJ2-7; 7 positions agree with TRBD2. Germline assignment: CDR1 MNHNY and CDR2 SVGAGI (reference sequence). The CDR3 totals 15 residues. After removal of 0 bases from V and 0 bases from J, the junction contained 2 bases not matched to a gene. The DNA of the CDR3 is TGTGCCAGCAGTTACTCGGGGGGGTACTCCTACGAGCAGTACTTC. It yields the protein CASSYSGGYSYEQYF.

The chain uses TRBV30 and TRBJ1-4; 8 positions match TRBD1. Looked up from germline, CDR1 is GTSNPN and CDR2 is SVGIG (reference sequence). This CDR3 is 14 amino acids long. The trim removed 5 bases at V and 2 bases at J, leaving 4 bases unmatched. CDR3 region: CAWGQGTTNEKLFF. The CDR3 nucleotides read TGTGCCTGGGGACAGGGAACGACTAATGAAAAACTGTTTTTT.

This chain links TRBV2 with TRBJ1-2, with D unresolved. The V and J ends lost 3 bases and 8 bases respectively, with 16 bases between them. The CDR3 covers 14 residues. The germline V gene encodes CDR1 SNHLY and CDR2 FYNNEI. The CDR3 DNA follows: TGTGCCAGCAGTGACGGTCCCAAAAACGGGGGCTACACCTTC. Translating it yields CASSDGPKNGGYTF.

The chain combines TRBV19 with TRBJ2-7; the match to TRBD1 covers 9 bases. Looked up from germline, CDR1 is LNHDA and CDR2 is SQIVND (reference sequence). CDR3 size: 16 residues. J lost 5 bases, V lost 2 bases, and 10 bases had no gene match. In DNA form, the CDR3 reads TGTGCCAGTAGTATATTCTCCGGAACAGGGGGCCACGAGCAGTACTTC. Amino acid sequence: CASSIFSGTGGHEQYF.

CDR3 amino acids: CASSMRTGGEKLFF. The DNA for the CDR3 is TGCGCCAGCAGTATGAGGACAGGGGGAGAAAAACTGTTTTTT. The chain joins TRBV5-1 to TRBJ1-4, with TRBD1 matching 10 bases. The length of the CDR3 is 14 residues. Germline-derived CDR1 and CDR2 are SGHRS and YFSETQ. V lost 5 bases and J lost 8; bases outside the gene matches: 6.

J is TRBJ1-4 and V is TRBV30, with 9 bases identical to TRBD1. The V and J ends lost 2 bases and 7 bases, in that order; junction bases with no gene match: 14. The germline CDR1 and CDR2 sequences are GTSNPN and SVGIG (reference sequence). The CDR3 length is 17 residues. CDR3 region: CAWSSRGTGFRFEKLFF. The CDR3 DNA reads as TGTGCCTGGAGTTCCCGGGGGACAGGGTTTAGGTTTGAAAAACTGTTTTTT.

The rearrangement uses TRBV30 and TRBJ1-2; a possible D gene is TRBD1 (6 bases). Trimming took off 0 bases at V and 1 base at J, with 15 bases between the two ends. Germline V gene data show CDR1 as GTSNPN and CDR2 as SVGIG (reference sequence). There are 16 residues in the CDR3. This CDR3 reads CAWSVGGGGYNYGYTF. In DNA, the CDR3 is TGTGCCTGGAGTGTAGGAGGGGGAGGATATAACTATGGCTACACCTTC.